A selection of T cell receptor beta chains follows, all from one sample in a study of T cell repertoires in ileal Crohn's disease. Profiling relied on immunoSEQ multiplex PCR, and the TCRdb table lists in-frame clones only, not all of them. The sample includes 6,000 or so clones, approximately 75% of them seen just once. Sequencing was done on a sample of ileal tissue. Every receptor here comes from an adult with Crohn's disease. Both conserved end residues are part of each CDR3. The D gene is left open where the match is weak. Not every row has a clone size; where given, it reads once, few, many or a size class.

J	V	D	size	CDR3	DNA
TRBJ2-3	TRBV6-1	NA	NA	CASRIQVPSTDTQYF	TGTGCCAGCAGAATACAGGTTCCGAGCACAGATACGCAGTATTTT
TRBJ1-2	TRBV6-1	NA	NA	CASQDSYGYTF	TGTGCCAGCCAGGACAGCTATGGCTACACCTTC
TRBJ1-2	TRBV10-3	TRBD1	NA	CAISPGTGAGYTF	TGTGCCATCAGCCCCGGGACAGGGGCTGGCTACACCTTC
TRBJ2-5	TRBV29-1	TRBD1	few	CSVGIGTGGMETQYF	TGCAGCGTTGGAATCGGGACAGGGGGTATGGAGACCCAGTACTTC
TRBJ1-5	TRBV19	TRBD1	NA	CASSGQGPGRPQHF	TGTGCCAGTAGTGGACAGGGTCCGGGAAGGCCCCAGCATTTT
TRBJ1-3	TRBV9	NA	NA	CASSVAISSGNTIYF	TGTGCCAGCAGCGTCGCTATATCCTCTGGAAACACCATATATTTT
TRBJ2-6	TRBV7-2	TRBD2	NA	CASRLAGTGSSGANVLTF	TGTGCCAGCAGACTAGCGGGGACAGGCTCCTCTGGGGCCAACGTCCTGACTTTC
TRBJ1-1	TRBV9	NA	NA	CASSDEGNTEAFF	TGTGCCAGCAGCGATGAGGGAAACACTGAAGCTTTCTTT
TRBJ1-1	TRBV14	TRBD1	few	CASSRTVMTGGDTEAFF	TGTGCCAGCAGCCGTACCGTAATGACAGGGGGCGATACTGAAGCTTTCTTT
TRBJ1-4	TRBV18	NA	NA	CASTTGLNEKLFF	TGTGCCAGCACAACAGGGTTAAATGAAAAACTGTTTTTT
TRBJ2-2	TRBV11-3	NA	NA	CASSLDFAGELFF	TGTGCCAGCAGCTTAGATTTCGCCGGGGAGCTGTTTTTT
TRBJ2-3	TRBV6-5	NA	NA	CASRRLSTDTQYF	TGTGCCAGCAGGCGCCTAAGCACAGATACGCAGTATTTT
TRBJ1-2	TRBV10-1	NA	NA	CASSPGAGYGYTF	TGCGCCAGCAGTCCGGGTGCGGGCTATGGCTACACCTTC
TRBJ1-5	TRBV6-1	NA	large	CASSEAGGSYQPQHF	TGTGCCAGCAGTGAAGCGGGAGGGAGTTATCAGCCCCAGCATTTT
TRBJ1-6	TRBV9	NA	NA	CASSNPGDYDNSPLHF	TGTGCCAGCAGCAATCCAGGGGATTATGATAATTCACCCCTCCACTTT
TRBJ1-4	TRBV11-2	TRBD1	NA	CASSLPRQGNEKLFF	TGTGCCAGCAGCCTCCCGAGACAGGGGAATGAAAAACTGTTTTTT
TRBJ1-2	TRBV29-1	NA	NA	CSVEAYYGYTF	TGCAGCGTTGAGGCTTACTATGGCTACACCTTC
TRBJ2-3	TRBV2	TRBD1	NA	CASSAGTASTDTQYF	TGTGCCAGCAGTGCCGGGACAGCAAGCACAGATACGCAGTATTTT
TRBJ2-3	TRBV30	NA	few	CAWGRGGADTQYF	TGTGCCTGGGGAAGAGGGGGGGCAGATACGCAGTATTTT
TRBJ1-3	TRBV18	NA	NA	CASSLTGTPIGNTIYF	TGTGCCAGCTCACTCACCGGGACACCCATTGGAAACACCATATATTTT
TRBJ2-5	TRBV6-5	NA	NA	CASSLRGGVRETQYF	TGTGCCAGCAGCCTTAGGGGGGGCGTGCGAGAGACCCAGTACTTC
TRBJ2-1	TRBV11-2	NA	NA	CASSRGNYNEQFF	TGTGCCAGCAGCCGCGGGAACTACAATGAGCAGTTCTTC
TRBJ2-5	TRBV5-1	TRBD1	NA	CASSSGQGIETQYF	TGCGCTAGCAGCTCGGGACAGGGGATAGAGACCCAGTACTTC
TRBJ2-7	TRBV4-1	TRBD1	NA	CASSQQGTGAGEQYF	TGCGCCAGCAGCCAACAAGGGACAGGGGCGGGCGAGCAGTACTTC
TRBJ2-1	TRBV28	NA	NA	CASSSSTGSYNEQFF	TGTGCCAGCAGTTCGTCCACGGGGTCCTACAATGAGCAGTTCTTC
TRBJ2-7	TRBV5-1	TRBD2	NA	CASTQAGGSYEQYF	TGCGCCAGCACCCAAGCGGGGGGCTCCTACGAGCAGTACTTC
TRBJ2-7	TRBV29-1	TRBD2	NA	CSARSGTSGTYYEQYF	TGCAGCGCCCGCTCCGGGACTAGCGGGACGTACTACGAGCAGTACTTC
TRBJ2-1	TRBV7-3	NA	NA	CASSLSPLTSEQFF	TGTGCCAGCAGCTTAAGCCCGTTGACAAGCGAGCAGTTCTTC
TRBJ2-5	TRBV7-2	TRBD2	NA	CASSLASGRETQYF	TGTGCCAGCAGCTTAGCTAGCGGGAGGGAGACCCAGTACTTC
TRBJ1-4	TRBV28	TRBD1	few	CASGTGTGNWNEKLFF	TGTGCCAGCGGGACCGGGACAGGGAATTGGAATGAAAAACTGTTTTTT